This is a list of T cell receptor beta chains from one sample in a study of T cell repertoires in cytomegalovirus infection. TCRdb reanalysed the reads using MiXCR and keeps one entry per CDR3 protein. The sample holds around 900,000 distinct CDR3 sequences; roughly 31% are singletons and the top ten take 11% to 15%. Antigen specificity for these receptors is unknown. This specimen was cultured CD8+ T cells from PBMCs, taken from culture after CMV antigen stimulation. These receptors all stem from a human donor in good health (CMV status not recorded). Some clones in this sample may be carry-over from other donors' samples. CDR3s include the opening cysteine and the closing phenylalanine or tryptophan. The order of the fields is D gene, V gene, J gene, clone size, CDR3 protein, CDR3 DNA. D genes are given only for firm matches. The listing skips clone size in some rows; elsewhere it reads once, few, many or a size class.

d_call: TRBD1; v_call: TRBV6-7; j_call: TRBJ1-6; clone_size: few; cdr3_aa: CATHRDRALHF; cdr3_nt: TGTGCCACTCACCGGGACAGGGCCCTCCACTTT
d_call: NA; v_call: TRBV19; j_call: TRBJ2-1; clone_size: few; cdr3_aa: CASSMRHSETYNEQFF; cdr3_nt: TGTGCCAGTAGTATGAGGCATAGTGAAACCTACAATGAGCAGTTCTTC
d_call: NA; v_call: TRBV7-8; j_call: TRBJ2-1; clone_size: many; cdr3_aa: CASSVNGGQKVSNEQFF; cdr3_nt: TGTGCCAGCAGCGTAAATGGGGGCCAGAAAGTTAGCAATGAGCAGTTCTTC
d_call: NA; v_call: TRBV5-5; j_call: TRBJ2-5; clone_size: NA; cdr3_aa: CASSRGTLQETQYF; cdr3_nt: TGTGCCAGCAGCCGCGGGACTCTTCAAGAGACCCAGTACTTC
d_call: TRBD1; v_call: TRBV6-1; j_call: TRBJ1-2; clone_size: NA; cdr3_aa: CASGLDRAHGYTF; cdr3_nt: TGTGCCAGCGGGTTGGACAGGGCTCATGGCTACACCTTC
d_call: TRBD1; v_call: TRBV6-2/TRBV6-3; j_call: TRBJ2-6; clone_size: NA; cdr3_aa: CASSDGRTGGPVGANVLTF; cdr3_nt: TGTGCCAGCAGTGACGGTAGGACAGGGGGCCCTGTGGGGGCCAACGTCCTGACTTTC
d_call: NA; v_call: TRBV6-1; j_call: TRBJ2-2; clone_size: few; cdr3_aa: CASSEVPQKNTGELFF; cdr3_nt: TGTGCCAGCAGTGAAGTGCCACAGAAGAACACCGGGGAGCTGTTTTTT
d_call: NA; v_call: TRBV12-3/TRBV12-4; j_call: TRBJ2-5; clone_size: NA; cdr3_aa: CASTWGQIEETQYF; cdr3_nt: TGTGCCAGCACCTGGGGGCAGATAGAAGAGACCCAGTACTTC
d_call: NA; v_call: TRBV7-9; j_call: TRBJ1-4; clone_size: many; cdr3_aa: CASSQRRSRTATNEKLFF; cdr3_nt: TGTGCCAGCAGCCAGCGACGGAGCCGGACTGCAACTAATGAAAAACTGTTTTTT
d_call: NA; v_call: TRBV27; j_call: TRBJ1-5; clone_size: NA; cdr3_aa: CASSLWGGKDQPQHF; cdr3_nt: TGTGCCAGCAGTTTATGGGGGGGGAAGGATCAGCCCCAGCATTTT
d_call: TRBD1; v_call: TRBV27; j_call: TRBJ2-3; clone_size: NA; cdr3_aa: CASSGQGAGTDTQYF; cdr3_nt: TGTGCCAGCAGTGGACAGGGGGCAGGCACAGATACGCAGTATTTT
d_call: TRBD1; v_call: TRBV20-1; j_call: TRBJ1-5; clone_size: NA; cdr3_aa: CSARGRGQGFGQPQHF; cdr3_nt: TGCAGTGCTAGAGGGAGGGGACAGGGCTTCGGTCAGCCCCAGCATTTT
d_call: NA; v_call: TRBV4-1; j_call: TRBJ1-1; clone_size: many; cdr3_aa: CASSQEERSNTEAFF; cdr3_nt: TGCGCCAGCAGCCAAGAAGAGAGGTCGAACACTGAAGCTTTCTTT
d_call: NA; v_call: TRBV3-1; j_call: TRBJ2-3; clone_size: NA; cdr3_aa: CASSQAGGPSTDTQYF; cdr3_nt: TGTGCCAGCAGCCAGGCCGGGGGACCTAGCACAGATACGCAGTATTTT
d_call: TRBD1; v_call: TRBV5-1; j_call: TRBJ1-6; clone_size: few; cdr3_aa: CASSLEAGGHRSPLHF; cdr3_nt: TGCGCCAGCAGCTTGGAGGCAGGGGGCCATCGGTCACCCCTCCACTTT
d_call: NA; v_call: TRBV5-1; j_call: TRBJ2-2; clone_size: NA; cdr3_aa: CASSPGARGHANTGELFF; cdr3_nt: TGCGCCAGCAGCCCGGGGGCCAGGGGCCATGCGAACACCGGGGAGCTGTTTTTT
d_call: TRBD1; v_call: TRBV7-9; j_call: TRBJ1-5; clone_size: many; cdr3_aa: CASSPTGVGNQPQHF; cdr3_nt: TGTGCCAGCAGCCCGACAGGGGTTGGCAATCAGCCCCAGCATTTT
d_call: TRBD2; v_call: TRBV7-2; j_call: TRBJ2-7; clone_size: NA; cdr3_aa: CASSLERGGLDEQYF; cdr3_nt: TGTGCCAGCAGCTTAGAGCGGGGGGGCTTGGACGAGCAGTACTTC
d_call: TRBD1; v_call: TRBV5-4; j_call: TRBJ2-7; clone_size: few; cdr3_aa: CASSEGQGIYEQYF; cdr3_nt: TGTGCCAGCAGCGAGGGACAGGGAATTTACGAGCAGTACTTC
d_call: NA; v_call: TRBV12-3/TRBV12-4; j_call: TRBJ2-1; clone_size: NA; cdr3_aa: CPSSLVRSSYNEQFF; cdr3_nt: TGTCCCAGCAGTTTAGTTAGGAGCTCCTACAATGAGCAGTTCTTC
d_call: NA; v_call: TRBV19; j_call: TRBJ2-2; clone_size: NA; cdr3_aa: CASSIVGTSLTGELFF; cdr3_nt: TGTGCCAGTAGTATAGTAGGGACATCGCTCACCGGGGAGCTGTTTTTT
d_call: NA; v_call: TRBV10-3; j_call: TRBJ1-2; clone_size: few; cdr3_aa: CAISTTRTQLANYGYTF; cdr3_nt: TGTGCCATCAGCACAACTAGAACCCAGTTAGCTAACTATGGCTACACCTTC
d_call: NA; v_call: TRBV10-3; j_call: TRBJ1-1; clone_size: few; cdr3_aa: CAISVSSGRMNTEAFF; cdr3_nt: TGTGCCATCAGTGTTTCTTCCGGCCGTATGAACACTGAAGCTTTCTTT
d_call: NA; v_call: TRBV12-5; j_call: TRBJ2-1; clone_size: NA; cdr3_aa: CASGFRGPRDEQFF; cdr3_nt: TGTGCTAGTGGTTTTCGGGGCCCCCGGGATGAGCAGTTCTTC
d_call: TRBD1; v_call: TRBV27; j_call: TRBJ1-1; clone_size: few; cdr3_aa: CASTRDRSLGNTEAFF; cdr3_nt: TGTGCCAGCACTAGGGACAGGAGCTTAGGTAACACTGAAGCTTTCTTT
d_call: TRBD2; v_call: TRBV9; j_call: TRBJ2-2; clone_size: few; cdr3_aa: CASSVAGGGGNRTPAGSRELFF; cdr3_nt: TGTGCCAGCAGCGTAGCTGGCGGGGGGGGGAACCGAACACCCGCGGGGTCAAGGGAGCTGTTTTTT
d_call: TRBD1; v_call: TRBV28; j_call: TRBJ1-2; clone_size: few; cdr3_aa: CASTFSGQLNYGYTF; cdr3_nt: TGTGCCAGCACCTTCTCGGGACAGTTAAACTATGGCTACACCTTC
d_call: NA; v_call: TRBV7-9; j_call: TRBJ2-7; clone_size: NA; cdr3_aa: CASSTRTLEGGEQYF; cdr3_nt: TGTGCCAGCAGCACTCGGACTCTCGAGGGGGGCGAGCAGTACTTC
d_call: NA; v_call: TRBV6-6; j_call: TRBJ1-5; clone_size: NA; cdr3_aa: CASTQGTSRNQPQHF; cdr3_nt: TGTGCCAGCACCCAAGGGACCTCGCGCAATCAGCCCCAGCATTTT
d_call: NA; v_call: TRBV3-1; j_call: TRBJ2-3; clone_size: NA; cdr3_aa: CASSRFGSITPTDTQYF; cdr3_nt: TGTGCCAGCAGCCGGTTCGGGTCTATCACCCCCACAGATACGCAGTATTTT
d_call: NA; v_call: TRBV12-5; j_call: TRBJ2-7; clone_size: NA; cdr3_aa: CASGFSLPGTFPYEQYF; cdr3_nt: TGTGCTAGTGGTTTCAGCTTACCCGGGACATTTCCCTACGAGCAGTACTTC
d_call: NA; v_call: TRBV18; j_call: TRBJ2-7; clone_size: NA; cdr3_aa: CASSPLDDGTSLYEQYF; cdr3_nt: TGTGCCAGCTCACCCTTAGACGACGGTACAAGTTTATACGAGCAGTACTTC
d_call: TRBD1; v_call: TRBV2; j_call: TRBJ2-3; clone_size: few; cdr3_aa: CASRDRRDTQYF; cdr3_nt: TGTGCCAGCCGGGACAGGAGAGATACGCAGTATTTT
d_call: NA; v_call: TRBV6-5; j_call: TRBJ2-2; clone_size: NA; cdr3_aa: CASSRFLDQGSGELFF; cdr3_nt: TGTGCCAGCAGCCGATTCCTCGACCAGGGTTCCGGGGAGCTGTTTTTT
d_call: TRBD2; v_call: TRBV4-3; j_call: TRBJ2-3; clone_size: few; cdr3_aa: CASSQDPPPSGGARGTQYF; cdr3_nt: TGCGCCAGCAGCCAAGACCCTCCTCCTAGCGGGGGGGCTAGGGGTACGCAGTATTTT
d_call: NA; v_call: TRBV27; j_call: TRBJ1-5; clone_size: few; cdr3_aa: CASSLSGRPMVQPQHF; cdr3_nt: TGTGCCAGCAGTTTATCAGGCAGGCCTATGGTTCAGCCCCAGCATTTT
d_call: NA; v_call: TRBV19; j_call: TRBJ1-4; clone_size: NA; cdr3_aa: CASQRSAGRRLNEKLFF; cdr3_nt: TGTGCCAGTCAACGTAGCGCCGGCCGTAGACTTAATGAAAAACTGTTTTTT
d_call: TRBD1; v_call: TRBV10-3; j_call: TRBJ2-3; clone_size: NA; cdr3_aa: CAIAGGPSTDTQYF; cdr3_nt: TGTGCCATCGCAGGGGGACCTAGCACAGATACGCAGTATTTT
d_call: TRBD2; v_call: TRBV6-5; j_call: TRBJ2-7; clone_size: NA; cdr3_aa: CASRLKREKVTYEQYF; cdr3_nt: TGTGCCAGCAGGTTAAAGCGGGAGAAGGTCACCTACGAGCAGTACTTC